This T cell receptor beta chain was captured in a study of beta chain features in type 1 diabetes. Study-wide results and caveats: When Type 1 diabetes patients were examined, their TCRB CDR3s proved moderately but significantly shorter in all four CD4+ subsets.

The whole isolated RNA underwent reverse transcription, so sequencing captured expressed TCRB transcripts. The method was immunoSEQ multiplex PCR; TCRdb's version includes in-frame clones alone and lacks a portion of them. The table shows about 140,000 clones, with 9.7% occurring only once. CDR3 length: 14 amino acids. Germline V gene data show CDR1 as SGHRS and CDR2 as YFSETQ. Deletions cut 0 bases from V and 5 bases from J, with 9 bases between. This clone was observed a few times. Its antigen remains unknown. Sequenced input: central memory CD4+ T cells from blood. The J gene is TRBJ1-5, the V gene TRBV5-1, with a tentative D call TRBD1 (5 bases). The sequence was obtained from a woman between 40 and 55 years old in good health. CDR3 sequence: CASSLGTGDQPQHF. The DNA for the CDR3 is TGCGCCAGCAGCTTGGGAACAGGCGATCAGCCCCAGCATTTT.